Below, 24 T cell receptor beta chains from the same sample are listed, as sequenced in a study of T cell responses to AZD1222 COVID-19 vaccine. Sequencing was performed with immunoSEQ multiplex PCR; in TCRdb, only in-frame clones are kept and a portion is missing. Of 89,000 or so clones detected, 88% appear once; the ten largest clones hold about 16%. Sequencing was performed on peripheral blood, taken on day 0 of AZD1222 vaccination. The receptors originated from an adult in good health.

V gene TRBV27 combines with J gene TRBJ1-6; 8 bases match TRBD1. The CDR3 has 16 residues. The germline V gene has CDR1 MNHEY and CDR2 SMNVEV (reference sequence). Trimming removed 2 bases from V and 7 bases from J; junction bases left unmatched: 7. CDR3 coding DNA: TGTGCCAGCAGTTTAGGGTGGACAGGGCACAATTCACCCCTCCACTTT. Translated, it gives CASSLGWTGHNSPLHF.

The chain combines TRBV27 with TRBJ1-1, with unresolved D. The germline V and J ends were trimmed by 7 bases and 2 bases, with 17 bases remaining between them. The germline gives CDR1 MNHEY, CDR2 SMNVEV (reference sequence). The CDR3 consists of 15 residues. The CDR3 DNA sequence: TGTGCCAGCACCCCCGGGTTGGACTTAAACACTGAAGCTTTCTTT. This gives the protein CASTPGLDLNTEAFF.

This CDR3 is CASSTTGGTQYF. The CDR3 DNA is TGTGCCAGCTCAACAACGGGCGGGACCCAGTACTTC. The gene calls are TRBV18 and TRBJ2-5; no clear D. The CDR3 is made up of 12 amino acids. CDR1 is KGHSH and CDR2 is LQKENI in the germline V gene. Trimming stripped 5 bases from V and 7 bases from J, with 11 bases between.

This chain joins TRBV3-1 (or the pseudogene TRBV3-2) and TRBJ1-4; the D gene is possibly TRBD1 (6 bases). V dropped 2 bases and J dropped 2 bases, with 6 bases sitting between them. The germline V gene has CDR1 LGHDT and CDR2 YNNKEL (reference sequence). This CDR3 contains 14 residues. CDR3 sequence reads: CASSQQGTNEKLFF. The CDR3 bases are TGTGCCAGCAGCCAACAGGGGACTAATGAAAAACTGTTTTTT.

The J gene is TRBJ2-2, the V gene TRBV18, with 8 bases lining up with TRBD2. CDR1 KGHSH and CDR2 LQKENI come from the germline V gene. After removal of 0 bases from V and 4 bases from J, the junction contained 7 bases not matched to a gene. The CDR3 contains 17 residues. The CDR3 DNA is TGTGCCAGCTCACCACCGCGGGGGGCAAAGGGCACCGGGGAGCTGTTTTTT. It encodes CASSPPRGAKGTGELFF.

There are a few counts of this clone. The chain employs TRBV19 and TRBJ1-2, with TRBD1 as a possible D gene (6 bases). With 5 bases removed from V and 4 bases from J, the gap between germline ends came to 20 bases. The CDR3 length is 16 residues. Germline CDR1 and CDR2: LNHDA and SQIVND (reference sequence). CDR3 in amino acids: CASSSPGGKSPYGYTF. The CDR3, as DNA: TGTGCCAGTAGTTCCCCGGGGGGCAAGTCCCCCTATGGCTACACCTTC.

CDR3 protein: CASSFEGGTEAFF. The CDR3 nucleotides read TGCGCCAGCAGCTTTGAGGGAGGCACTGAAGCTTTCTTT. The chain has TRBV5-1 and TRBJ1-1; unclear D gene. Germline V gene data show CDR1 as SGHRS and CDR2 as YFSETQ. CDR3 size: 13 residues. V lost 2 bases and J lost 4, with 9 bases in between.

This chain joins TRBV7-6 and TRBJ2-7; D not certain. Germline lookup yields CDR1 SGHVS and CDR2 FNYEAQ. This CDR3 is 16 amino acids long. V lost 5 bases and J 2 bases, leaving 19 bases between the germline ends. The CDR3 nucleotides read TGTGCCAGCAGCCCCATAGGGCCTCAGGCTGCCTACGAGCAGTACTTC. Its protein product is CASSPIGPQAAYEQYF.

This chain uses TRBV6-5 with TRBJ1-2; D is possibly TRBD1 (5 bases). The CDR3 spans 14 residues. CDR1 is MNHEY, CDR2 SVGAGI, per germline. Trimming removed 0 bases at V and 8 bases at J, with 13 bases between. The DNA for the CDR3 is TGTGCCAGCAGTTACTCGGGGCAGACGAGGGGCTACACCTTC. Amino acids: CASSYSGQTRGYTF.

V is TRBV6-5 and J is TRBJ2-1; the match to TRBD2 covers 7 bases. The ends lost 2 bases at V and 8 bases at J; junction bases unmatched: 6. CDR1 is MNHEY, CDR2 SVGAGI, per germline. The CDR3 has 14 residues. The DNA for the CDR3 is TGTGCCAGCAGTTACGCGGGGGTCCAGGATGAGCAGTTCTTC. Residues: CASSYAGVQDEQFF.

This clone was observed once. The DNA for the CDR3 is TGTGCCAGCAGCCGGGACCCTAACTATGGCTACACCTTC. This gives the protein CASSRDPNYGYTF. The chain joins TRBV5-4 to TRBJ1-2; tentatively, D is TRBD1 (5 bases). V was trimmed by 4 bases and J by 0 bases, leaving 7 bases between them. There are 13 residues in the CDR3. CDR1 is SGHNT and CDR2 is YYREEE in the germline V gene (reference sequence).

The J gene is TRBJ2-5, the V gene TRBV30, with D tentatively TRBD2 (6 bases). CDR1 GTSNPN and CDR2 SVGIG come from the germline V gene (reference sequence). This CDR3 has 14 residues. The V end lost 2 bases, the J end lost 4 bases, and 14 bases lay between the germline ends. CDR3 sequence: CAWSTGGAGETQYF. CDR3 DNA sequence: TGTGCCTGGAGTACGGGCGGGGCCGGAGAGACCCAGTACTTC.

CDR3 in amino acids: CAREGARGNTIYF. Here the CDR3 DNA reads TGTGCCAGGGAGGGGGCAAGGGGAAACACCATATATTTT. The chain employs TRBV7-9 and TRBJ1-3, with 7 bases fitting TRBD1. V was clipped by 9 bases and J by 4 bases; unmatched bases: 6. Germline CDR1 reads SEHNR; CDR2 reads FQNEAQ (reference sequence). The CDR3 length is 13 residues.

The chain has TRBV3-1 (or the pseudogene TRBV3-2) and TRBJ2-2; D is unclear. The V and J ends lost 1 base and 0 bases respectively, with 3 bases between them. The CDR3 extends over 14 amino acids. Germline CDR1 is LGHDT and CDR2 is YNNKEL (reference sequence). CDR3 bases: TGTGCCAGCAGCCAAGTCGCGAACACCGGGGAGCTGTTTTTT. It specifies CASSQVANTGELFF.

The chain joins TRBV30 to TRBJ2-3; 7 bases align to TRBD2. There are 14 residues in the CDR3. CDR1 GTSNPN and CDR2 SVGIG come from the germline V gene (reference sequence). Unmatched junction bases numbered 3, after V lost 0 bases and J lost 3 bases. The CDR3 nucleotides read TGTGCCTGGAGTGTCGGGGGGAGGACAGATACGCAGTATTTT. Its protein is CAWSVGGRTDTQYF.

This clone came up a few times. The chain is built from TRBV9 and TRBJ1-3; D is uncertain. CDR1 and CDR2 (germline): SGDLS, YYNGEE. V lost 0 bases to trimming and J lost 4 bases, with 8 bases between them. This CDR3 is built from 14 residues. The CDR3 reads CASSVEAVGNTIYF. The CDR3 coding sequence is TGTGCCAGCAGCGTAGAGGCAGTAGGAAACACCATATATTTT.

The rearrangement uses TRBV6-2 or TRBV6-3 and TRBJ2-1; 11 nucleotides line up with TRBD2. V dropped 4 bases and J dropped 8; count of bases not matched to a gene: 7. Germline assignment: CDR1 MNHEY and CDR2 SVGEGT. The CDR3 is made up of 15 amino acids. CDR3: CASSLSLAGGYEQFF. The DNA of the CDR3 is TGTGCCAGCAGTTTATCCCTAGCGGGAGGATATGAGCAGTTCTTC.

The rearrangement joins TRBV5-6 to TRBJ2-7; 13 bases agree with TRBD2. The CDR3 spans 16 residues. From germline, CDR1 is SGHDT and CDR2 YYEEEE. With V trimmed by 4 bases and J by 5 bases, 9 bases remained unmatched. The CDR3, as DNA: TGTGCCAGCAGCCAACTAGCGGGAGGGCTTATCCACGAGCAGTACTTC. Encoded protein: CASSQLAGGLIHEQYF.

This clone occurred once. The rearrangement uses TRBV5-8 and TRBJ1-6; D is uncertain. This CDR3 has 17 amino acids. With 2 bases removed from V and 2 bases from J, the gap between germline ends came to 14 bases. The germline V gene encodes CDR1 SGHTS and CDR2 YDEGEE. The CDR3 region has the DNA TGTGCCAGCAGCTTCTCCAGGTCCACCCCCTATAATTCACCCCTCCACTTT. As protein: CASSFSRSTPYNSPLHF.

V is TRBV2 and J is TRBJ2-7, with 10 bases lining up with TRBD1. The germline V gene has CDR1 SNHLY and CDR2 FYNNEI. J was trimmed by 0 bases and V by 3 bases; bases with no gene match: 11. The CDR3 is made up of 18 amino acids. The CDR3 DNA reads TGTGCCAGCAGTGAGGTGCTCGGACAGGGGGGTCCCTCCTACGAGCAGTACTTC. Its protein product is CASSEVLGQGGPSYEQYF.

The chain is built from TRBV7-2 and TRBJ1-5; D gene ambiguous. Germline assignment: CDR1 SGHTA and CDR2 FQGNSA. CDR3 length equals 14 residues. V was shortened by 0 bases and J by 10 bases, with 13 bases between the two germline ends. The CDR3 coding sequence is TGTGCCAGCAGCTTAGCCGGGATATTGTATCCCCAGCATTTT. Amino acids: CASSLAGILYPQHF. Supplemented by reference TRBV7-2 and TRBJ1-5, the full variable domain reads GAGVSQSPSNKVTEKGKDVELRCDPISGHTALYWYRQSLGQGLEFLIYFQGNSAPDKSGLPSDRFSAERTGGSVSTLTIQRTQQEDSAVYLCASSLAGILYPQHFGDGTRLSIL.

The gene calls are TRBV28 and TRBJ1-2, with 9 bases fitting TRBD1. Germline V gene lookup returns CDR1 MDHEN and CDR2 SYDVKM. The CDR3 has 14 residues. V lost 6 bases, J lost 3 bases, and 5 bases stayed unmatched. CDR3 residues: CASRYTGGDYGYTF. As DNA, the CDR3 is TGTGCCAGCAGGTACACAGGGGGCGACTATGGCTACACCTTC.

The rearrangement uses TRBV6-1 and TRBJ2-7; 7 nucleotides align to TRBD2. Per germline, CDR1 MNHNS and CDR2 SASEGT. The CDR3 has 14 amino acids. V lost 3 bases and J lost 3; bases outside the gene matches: 5. The CDR3 DNA is TGTGCCAGCAGTGACACTGGGGAGGGCTACGAGCAGTACTTC. Amino acids: CASSDTGEGYEQYF.

The V and J genes are TRBV4-2 and TRBJ2-7, with 7 nucleotides matching TRBD2. V was pared by 1 base and J by 0 bases, with 9 bases of the junction left unmatched. Germline V lookup: CDR1 LGHNA, CDR2 YNFKEQ. The CDR3 contains 17 residues. The CDR3 is CASSQGFSSGGSYEQYF. In DNA form, the CDR3 reads TGTGCCAGCAGCCAAGGTTTCTCGTCGGGAGGCTCCTACGAGCAGTACTTC.